This T cell receptor beta chain came from a study of blood T cell repertoires in COVID-19. The table came from immunoSEQ multiplex PCR; TCRdb's copy has only in-frame clones and leaves some out. This table has about 160,000 clones, about 86% appearing once. Germline CDR1 is SEHNR and CDR2 is FQNEAQ (reference sequence). This CDR3 has 15 amino acids. J was trimmed by 3 bases and V by 6 bases; bases with no gene match: 4. The receptor was isolated from a woman between 45 and 65 years old in a cohort exposed to, infected with or recovered from COVID-19 (not recorded which). The sequencing input was PBMCs or T cells enriched from blood (not recorded which). The chain links TRBV7-9 to TRBJ2-7; 14 bases fit TRBD2. DNA of the CDR3: TGTGCCAGCAGTGGGACTAGCGGGAGTTACTACGAGCAGTACTTC. It translates to CASSGTSGSYYEQYF.